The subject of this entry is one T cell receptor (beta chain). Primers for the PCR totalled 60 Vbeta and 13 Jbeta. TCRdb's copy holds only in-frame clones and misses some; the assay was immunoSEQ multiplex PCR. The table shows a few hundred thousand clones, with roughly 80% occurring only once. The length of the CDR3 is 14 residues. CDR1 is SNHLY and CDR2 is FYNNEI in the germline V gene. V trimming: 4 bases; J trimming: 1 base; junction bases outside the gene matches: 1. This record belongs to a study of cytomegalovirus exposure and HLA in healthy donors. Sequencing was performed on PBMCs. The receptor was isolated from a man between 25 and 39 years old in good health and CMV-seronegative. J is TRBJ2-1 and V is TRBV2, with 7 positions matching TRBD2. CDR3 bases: TGTGCCAGCAGTGCGGGGGGATCCTACAATGAGCAGTTCTTC. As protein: CASSAGGSYNEQFF.